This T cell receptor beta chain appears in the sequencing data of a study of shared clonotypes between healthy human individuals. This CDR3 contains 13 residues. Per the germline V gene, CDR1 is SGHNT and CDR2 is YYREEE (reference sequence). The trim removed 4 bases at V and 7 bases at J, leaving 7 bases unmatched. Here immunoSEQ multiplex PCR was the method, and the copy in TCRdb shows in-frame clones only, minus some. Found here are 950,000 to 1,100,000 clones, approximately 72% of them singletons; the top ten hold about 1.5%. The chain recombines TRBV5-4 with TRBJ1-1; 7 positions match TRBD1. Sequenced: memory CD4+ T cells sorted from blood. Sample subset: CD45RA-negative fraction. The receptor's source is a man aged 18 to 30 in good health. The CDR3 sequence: CASSVDRVSEAFF. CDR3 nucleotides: TGTGCCAGCAGCGTTGACAGGGTCAGTGAAGCTTTCTTT. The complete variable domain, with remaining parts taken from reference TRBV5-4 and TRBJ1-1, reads ETGVTQSPTHLIKTRGQQVTLRCSSQSGHNTVSWYQQALGQGPQFIFQYYREEENGRGNFPPRFSGLQFPNYSSELNVNALELDDSALYLCASSVDRVSEAFFGQGTRLTVV.